A selection of T cell receptor beta chains follows, all from one sample in a study of cytomegalovirus exposure and HLA in healthy donors. Assay used: immunoSEQ multiplex PCR; TCRdb lists only in-frame clones, some missing. The profile covers over 85,000 clones, with 80% to 85% appearing a single time and 9% to 13% taken by the ten largest. Sequenced: PBMCs. These receptors came from a woman between 18 and 29 years old in good health and CMV-seropositive. The CDR3 runs from the conserved cysteine through the conserved F or W. A D gene is named only where the DNA matches it firmly. Only part of the rows carry a size: once, few, many, or a class if the clone is expanded.

v_call	clone_size	j_call	d_call	cdr3_aa	cdr3_nt
TRBV10-1	-	TRBJ2-3	TRBD2	CASSESRGEADTQYF	TGCGCCAGCAGTGAGTCTCGGGGGGAGGCAGATACGCAGTATTTT
TRBV7-7	-	TRBJ1-4	TRBD1	CASSYRGGGFNEKLFF	TGTGCCAGCAGCTACAGGGGCGGGGGGTTTAATGAAAAACTGTTTTTT
TRBV7-9	-	TRBJ1-2	-	CASSLVGDGGYTF	TGTGCCAGCAGCTTAGTGGGAGATGGAGGCTACACCTTC
TRBV5-1	-	TRBJ1-6	TRBD1	CASSSGTGLGSPLHF	TGCGCCAGCAGCTCGGGGACAGGGCTAGGATCACCCCTCCACTTT
TRBV7-2	-	TRBJ1-4	TRBD1	CASSLDRGDEKLFF	TGTGCCAGCAGCTTGGACAGGGGGGACGAAAAACTGTTTTTT
TRBV19	-	TRBJ1-4	-	CASSTRQADNEKLFF	TGTGCCAGTAGTACCAGACAGGCCGATAATGAAAAACTGTTTTTT
TRBV5-6	few	TRBJ1-2	TRBD1	CASSGDRGHYGYTF	TGTGCCAGCAGCGGGGACAGGGGGCACTATGGCTACACCTTC
TRBV4-1	-	TRBJ2-5	-	CASSHPKETQYF	TGCGCCAGCAGCCACCCTAAAGAGACCCAGTACTTC
TRBV28	-	TRBJ1-4	TRBD1	CASSVARDRGFPNEKLFF	TGTGCCAGCAGTGTTGCCCGGGACAGGGGGTTCCCTAATGAAAAACTGTTTTTT
TRBV18	-	TRBJ1-5	TRBD1	CASSPSPGGNNQPQHF	TGTGCCAGCTCACCCTCGCCAGGGGGTAACAATCAGCCCCAGCATTTT
TRBV28	-	TRBJ1-2	-	CASSSPAGNYGYTF	TGTGCCAGCAGTTCCCCAGCGGGGAACTATGGCTACACCTTC
TRBV9	-	TRBJ2-6	TRBD1	CASSPRQRTGGRTGANVLTF	TGTGCCAGCAGCCCCAGACAACGCACAGGGGGTAGAACTGGGGCCAACGTCCTGACTTTC
TRBV5-1	-	TRBJ1-3	-	CASRDGQGLSGNTIYF	TGCGCCAGCAGAGATGGTCAGGGGCTCTCTGGAAACACCATATATTTT
TRBV30	-	TRBJ2-1	TRBD2	CAWSSSGGATSYNEQFF	TGTGCCTGGAGTAGTAGCGGGGGGGCCACTTCCTACAATGAGCAGTTCTTC
TRBV5-6	once	TRBJ1-4	-	CASSLASTGSTNEKLFF	TGTGCCAGCAGCTTGGCTTCGACAGGCTCAACTAATGAAAAACTGTTTTTT
TRBV5-1	once	TRBJ2-3	-	CASTPYQADTQYF	TGCGCCAGCACGCCATATCAGGCAGATACGCAGTATTTT
TRBV7-6	-	TRBJ2-1	TRBD2	CASSGRTSGEVHNEQFF	TGTGCCAGCAGCGGTAGGACTAGCGGGGAAGTCCACAATGAGCAGTTCTTC
TRBV7-9	once	TRBJ1-1	-	CASSPQGGGWPEAFF	TGTGCCAGCAGCCCACAGGGCGGGGGGTGGCCTGAAGCTTTCTTT
TRBV7-4	-	TRBJ1-2	-	CASSPPRANYGYTF	TGTGCCAGCAGCCCCCCCCGGGCTAACTATGGCTACACCTTC
TRBV10-3	-	TRBJ2-1	TRBD2	CAISESMRGLANVYNEQFF	TGTGCCATCAGTGAGTCGATGAGGGGACTAGCGAACGTATACAATGAGCAGTTCTTC
TRBV4-2	-	TRBJ2-3	-	CASSQLGGRAQYF	TGTGCCAGCAGCCAACTAGGGGGTCGTGCGCAGTATTTT
TRBV6-1	-	TRBJ2-1	-	CASRALGQSYNEQFF	TGTGCCAGCAGGGCCCTAGGACAGTCCTACAATGAGCAGTTCTTC
TRBV7-2	-	TRBJ1-2	TRBD1	CASSSGTGGGYTF	TGTGCCAGCAGCTCAGGGACAGGGGGTGGCTACACCTTC
TRBV2	few	TRBJ1-1	-	CASSADSERTEAFF	TGTGCCAGCAGCGCAGACAGTGAACGGACTGAAGCTTTCTTT
TRBV10-3	-	TRBJ2-7	TRBD2	CAITSGLAGFSSYEQYF	TGTGCCATCACATCCGGACTAGCGGGCTTTTCCTCCTACGAGCAGTACTTC
TRBV5-1	-	TRBJ2-7	TRBD1	CASSIQGANYEQYF	TGCGCCAGCAGCATACAGGGGGCGAACTACGAGCAGTACTTC
TRBV21-1	-	TRBJ1-3	-	CASSKTQGAGSGNTIYF	TGTGCCAGCAGCAAAACCCAGGGGGCCGGCTCTGGAAACACCATATATTTT
TRBV5-6	-	TRBJ2-7	-	CASSLGGYEQYF	TGTGCCAGCAGCTTGGGAGGATACGAGCAGTACTTC
TRBV28	-	TRBJ1-6	TRBD1	CASSSPGQGNSSPLHF	TGTGCCAGCAGTTCTCCGGGACAGGGAAATTCTTCACCCCTCCACTTT
TRBV30	once	TRBJ2-2	TRBD1	CAWTKMTGVTGELFF	TGTGCCTGGACTAAAATGACAGGGGTCACCGGGGAGCTGTTTTTT
TRBV28	few	TRBJ1-6	TRBD1	CASSALQGSGSPLHF	TGTGCCAGCAGTGCCCTACAGGGGTCTGGGTCACCCCTCCACTTT
TRBV5-4	-	TRBJ2-7	-	CASSRLVRGEQYF	TGTGCCAGCAGCCGCCTGGTCAGGGGCGAGCAGTACTTC
TRBV19	-	TRBJ1-3	-	CATAPPGMTGNTIYF	TGTGCCACCGCCCCGCCGGGGATGACTGGAAACACCATATATTTT
TRBV9	once	TRBJ1-1	-	CASSPRGPLEPEAFF	TGTGCCAGCAGCCCTAGGGGCCCCCTGGAACCTGAAGCTTTCTTT
TRBV19	few	TRBJ1-5	-	CASSRTEYSNQPQHF	TGTGCCAGTAGCCGGACAGAATATAGCAATCAGCCCCAGCATTTT
TRBV7-3	many	TRBJ2-7	TRBD2	CASSLSSGPTYEQYF	TGTGCCAGCAGCTTATCTAGCGGGCCCACCTACGAGCAGTACTTC
TRBV27	-	TRBJ2-7	-	CASSYDTGTVVYEQYF	TGTGCCAGCAGTTACGATACAGGGACCGTCGTCTACGAGCAGTACTTC
TRBV5-1	-	TRBJ1-1	-	CASSPILRATEAFF	TGCGCCAGCAGCCCGATTCTGAGGGCCACTGAAGCTTTCTTT
TRBV7-9	few	TRBJ1-6	TRBD1	CASSLVTGAKSPLHF	TGTGCCAGCAGCTTAGTGACAGGGGCGAAGTCACCCCTCCACTTT
TRBV7-2	few	TRBJ1-5	TRBD1	CASSLATGLHQPQHF	TGTGCCAGCAGCTTAGCGACAGGGTTGCATCAGCCCCAGCATTTT
TRBV10-3	-	TRBJ2-5	TRBD2	CAIGLAGGQETQYF	TGTGCCATCGGTCTAGCGGGGGGGCAAGAGACCCAGTACTTC
TRBV6-1	-	TRBJ1-5	-	CASSGGPGGQPQHF	TGTGCCAGCAGTGGAGGACCGGGGGGTCAGCCCCAGCATTTT
TRBV5-1	-	TRBJ1-2	TRBD1	CASSILTGGEEGYTF	TGCGCCAGCAGCATACTTACAGGGGGCGAAGAAGGCTACACCTTC
TRBV30	-	TRBJ1-1	-	CAWSEEGGRTEAFF	TGTGCCTGGAGTGAAGAGGGAGGGAGGACTGAAGCTTTCTTT
TRBV7-2	-	TRBJ1-1	TRBD1	CATRQGRFTEAFF	TGTGCCACCAGACAGGGGAGGTTCACTGAAGCTTTCTTT
TRBV7-3	-	TRBJ1-1	TRBD1	CASSGTGGTEAFF	TGTGCCAGCAGCGGTACAGGGGGAACTGAAGCTTTCTTT
TRBV11-2	once	TRBJ1-2	-	CASSNTGSGYTF	TGTGCCAGCAGCAACACAGGAAGCGGCTACACCTTC
TRBV7-7	few	TRBJ2-1	TRBD1	CASSPTGGGYNEQFF	TGTGCCAGCAGCCCGACAGGGGGCGGCTACAATGAGCAGTTCTTC
TRBV2	-	TRBJ1-1	TRBD1	CASSIKGARTEAFF	TGTGCCAGCAGTATTAAGGGGGCGCGAACTGAAGCTTTCTTT
TRBV11-1	-	TRBJ2-7	-	CASSSSGRTLRGMPYEQYF	TGTGCCAGCAGCTCCTCGGGAAGAACGCTTCGAGGGATGCCCTACGAGCAGTACTTC
TRBV19	-	TRBJ2-7	-	CASSIEAGFYEQYF	TGTGCCAGTAGTATAGAAGCAGGGTTCTACGAGCAGTACTTC
TRBV7-2	-	TRBJ2-1	TRBD1	CASSLGPGQGRVNEQFF	TGTGCCAGCAGCTTAGGGCCGGGACAGGGGAGAGTGAATGAGCAGTTCTTC